The sequence of this T cell receptor (beta chain) was determined in a study of vaccination effects on CD4 cells after COVID-19. Study context: Two doses of BNT162b2 or mRNA-1273 vaccine were administered to participants.

On day 10 of culture, CD4+ T cells were separated out. Only in-frame clones appear in the TCRdb table, and some are missing; sequencing was by immunoSEQ multiplex PCR. This sample has under 40,000 clones, with around 67% found just once. On this clone itself: The antigen is unknown.

The CDR3 loop spans 11 amino acids. The V and J ends lost 7 bases and 2 bases respectively, with 8 bases between them. The germline gives CDR1 DFQATT, CDR2 SNEGSKA (reference sequence). The source was CD4+ T cells from PBMCs cultured without peptide, collected before COVID-19 vaccination. V usage is TRBV20-1 and J usage is TRBJ2-5; D may be TRBD1 (5 bases). The receptor's source is a human donor who received a COVID-19 vaccine. CDR3 DNA sequence: TGCAGTGGGACATTACAAGAGACCCAGTACTTC. Protein product: CSGTLQETQYF.